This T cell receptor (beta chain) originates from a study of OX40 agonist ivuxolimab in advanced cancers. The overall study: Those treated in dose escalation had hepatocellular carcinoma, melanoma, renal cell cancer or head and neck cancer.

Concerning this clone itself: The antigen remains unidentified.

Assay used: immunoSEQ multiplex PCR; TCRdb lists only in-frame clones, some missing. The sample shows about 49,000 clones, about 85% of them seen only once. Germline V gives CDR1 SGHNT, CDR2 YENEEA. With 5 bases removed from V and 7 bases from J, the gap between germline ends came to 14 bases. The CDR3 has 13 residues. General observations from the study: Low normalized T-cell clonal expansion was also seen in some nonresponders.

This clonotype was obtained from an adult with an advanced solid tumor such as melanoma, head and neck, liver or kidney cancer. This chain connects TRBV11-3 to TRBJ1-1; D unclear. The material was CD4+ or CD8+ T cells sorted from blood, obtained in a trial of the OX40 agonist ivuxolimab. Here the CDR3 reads CASSPSGSDEAFF. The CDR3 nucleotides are TGTGCCAGCAGCCCCTCGGGGTCCGATGAAGCTTTCTTT.